A single sample gave rise to the 14 T cell receptor beta chains below, sequenced in a study of beta chain features in type 1 diabetes. What was sequenced were expressed TCRB transcripts, since all of the isolated RNA had been reverse transcribed. TCRdb's table, derived via immunoSEQ multiplex PCR, lists solely in-frame clones and lacks some. The sample comprises around 430,000 clones, over 25% of which are singletons, and roughly 0.06% rests with the top ten. Sequenced material: naive CD4+ T cells from blood. Receptors were obtained from a man between 18 and 29 years old in good health.

The chain carries TRBV10-3 and TRBJ2-1; D could derive from TRBD1 or TRBD2 (5 bases each). Germline V gene sequence: CDR1 ENHRY, CDR2 SYGVKD. V was shortened by 3 bases and J by 2 bases, with 14 bases between the two germline ends. CDR3 size: 16 residues. The CDR3 region has the DNA TGTGCCATCAGTGAAAGGGGCAGGGAGACCTACAATGAGCAGTTCTTC. As protein: CAISERGRETYNEQFF.

The chain couples TRBV11-1 to TRBJ2-5; no clear D gene. The length of the CDR3 is 13 residues. Germline assignment: CDR1 SGHAT and CDR2 FQDESV (reference sequence). Deletions cut 3 bases from V and 4 bases from J, with 9 bases between. In DNA form, the CDR3 reads TGTGCCAGCAGCTTTAGCCAGCGAGAGACCCAGTACTTC. Its translation: CASSFSQRETQYF.

Details on this clone: At the DNA level, this CDR3 is encoded by other sequences in the same sample as well. This chain joins TRBV28 and TRBJ2-3; maybe TRBD1 (5 bases). Trimming cost V 4 bases and J 0 bases, with 5 bases left between them. Per germline, CDR1 MDHEN and CDR2 SYDVKM. The CDR3 covers 13 residues. DNA of the CDR3: TGTGCCAGCAGTTCAGGGAGCACAGATACGCAGTATTTT. It specifies CASSSGSTDTQYF.

This clone has a handful of counts. The chain couples TRBV29-1 to TRBJ2-5; weak D call: TRBD1 (5 bases). The CDR3 contains 12 residues. CDR1 is SQVTM and CDR2 is ANQGSEA in the germline V gene. Trimming shortened V by 7 bases and J by 4 bases, and 13 bases separated the two germline ends. CDR3 amino acids: CSGSRVGETQYF. In DNA, the CDR3 is TGCAGCGGGAGCAGGGTTGGAGAGACCCAGTACTTC. Full variable domain (remainder filled in from reference TRBV29-1 and TRBJ2-5): SAVISQKPSRDICQRGTSLTIQCQVDSQVTMMFWYRQQPGQSLTLIATANQGSEATYESGFVIDKFPISRPNLTFSTLTVSNMSPEDSSIYLCSGSRVGETQYFGPGTRLLVL.

In this sample, this clone turned up a few times. V gene TRBV30 combines with J gene TRBJ1-4; D gene unclear. Between the trimmed V and J ends, which lost 0 bases and 6 bases, there was a span of 11 bases. The CDR3 totals 14 residues. Germline CDR1 GTSNPN, CDR2 SVGIG (reference sequence). The CDR3 spells CAWSVRLRDEKLFF. Written as DNA, the CDR3 is TGTGCCTGGAGTGTACGCCTGCGTGATGAAAAACTGTTTTTT.

The rearrangement uses TRBV11-2 and TRBJ2-5; 7 bases align to TRBD2. V trimming: 0 bases; J trimming: 5 bases; junction bases outside the gene matches: 6. Germline CDR1 reads SGHAT; CDR2 reads FQNNGV. This CDR3 comprises 15 residues. The CDR3 here is CASSLERGSGETQYF. The CDR3 DNA follows: TGTGCCAGCAGCTTAGAGCGCGGGAGCGGGGAGACCCAGTACTTC.

The chain has TRBV15 and TRBJ2-7, with D possibly TRBD2 on 6 matching bases. The CDR3 covers 14 residues. Trimming removed 1 base from V and 4 bases from J, with 11 bases in between. The germline V gene encodes CDR1 LNHNV and CDR2 YYDKDF (reference sequence). Written as DNA, the CDR3 is TGTGCCACCAGCAGAGCGCGGGGCGGGTACGAGCAGTACTTC. Amino acids: CATSRARGGYEQYF.

This clone was seen a few times. CDR3: CASRTENLNNEQFF. The CDR3 DNA follows: TGCGCCAGCAGGACAGAAAACCTGAACAATGAGCAGTTCTTC. V is TRBV5-1 and J is TRBJ2-1, with D possibly being TRBD1 (5 bases). V was cut by 5 bases and J by 5 bases, with 14 bases left in between. The germline gives CDR1 SGHRS, CDR2 YFSETQ. There are 14 residues in the CDR3.

This chain uses TRBV25-1 with TRBJ1-2, with D perhaps matching TRBD1 (5 bases). Germline V gene data show CDR1 as MGHDK and CDR2 as SYGVNS. The V end was cut by 0 bases, the J end by 5 bases, with 13 bases between. The CDR3 is 15 amino acids. CDR3: CASSEYGGPSYGYTF. DNA for the CDR3: TGTGCCAGCAGTGAATATGGGGGTCCGAGTTATGGCTACACCTTC.

The chain is built from TRBV29-1 and TRBJ2-5; D is possibly TRBD1 or TRBD2 (5 bases each). V lost 6 bases, J lost 1 base, and 18 bases lay in between. CDR3 size: 15 residues. The germline V gene encodes CDR1 SQVTM and CDR2 ANQGSEA. The CDR3 DNA reads TGCAGCGTGGCTCCGGGACGGATGCGCCAAGAGACCCAGTACTTC. This encodes CSVAPGRMRQETQYF.

There are a few counts of this clone. One junction end does not reproduce the germline sequence, and a read error may be involved. V is TRBV7-9 and J is TRBJ2-7, with 7 positions matching TRBD1. From germline, CDR1 is SEHNR and CDR2 FQNEAQ (reference sequence). The CDR3 is 13 amino acids. CDR3 region: CASRLGTELWQYF. CDR3 sequence (DNA): TGTGCCAGCAGATTAGGGACAGAGCTATGGCAGTACTTC.

This clone was counted once. The chain is built from TRBV7-6 and TRBJ2-5; D remains unclear. The V and J ends lost 1 base and 5 bases respectively, with 20 bases between them. Germline-derived CDR1 and CDR2 are SGHVS and FNYEAQ. CDR3 size: 17 residues. CDR3 sequence: CASSLVYRALAWETQYF. The CDR3 region has the DNA TGTGCCAGCAGCTTAGTCTACCGGGCCCTTGCGTGGGAGACCCAGTACTTC.

This clone has a handful of counts. This chain uses TRBV30 with TRBJ1-3; D remains ambiguous. Germline V gene data show CDR1 as GTSNPN and CDR2 as SVGIG (reference sequence). V was shortened by 5 bases and J by 1 base, with 9 bases between the two germline ends. This CDR3 has 13 amino acids. The CDR3, as DNA: TGTGCCTGGGACCGGCGGTCTGGAAACACCATATATTTT. Translating gives CAWDRRSGNTIYF.

This clone came up a few times. The chain recombines TRBV30 with TRBJ2-7, with 9 positions matching TRBD2. V trimming: 4 bases; J trimming: 3 bases; junction bases outside the gene matches: 4. The CDR3 runs 13 residues. CDR1 is GTSNPN, CDR2 SVGIG, per germline (reference sequence). CDR3 in amino acids: CAWKSSGIYEQYF. The CDR3 region has the DNA TGTGCCTGGAAGTCTAGCGGGATCTACGAGCAGTACTTC.